The T cell receptor beta chain under discussion was sequenced for a study of blood T cells in healthy people across ages (dated by TCRdb to about 2015). Regarding the complete study: In model experiments, template switching captured about one uniquely barcoded TCR beta cDNA molecule for every two T cells. The study measured age-related changes in TCR beta repertoire diversity using deep sequencing normalized with unique cDNA molecular identifiers. Donors were grouped into four age groups: young (average 16 years), middle-aged (under 40), aged (around 60) and long-lived (about 89). To avoid experimental bias, donors of different ages were spread randomly across the sequencing lanes. Using the same blood draw, the study looked at two additional independent replicas of 1 million unique cDNA reads for two donors, one aged 18 to 30 and the other aged 80 or older. Paper-wide results and their limitations: There was a strong correlation between observed TCR beta diversity and the percentage of naive T cells measured by flow cytometry. Since profiling was done on bulk unsorted PBMCs, naive and antigen-experienced compartments could not be conclusively compared. Estimates of total diversity based on one million sequenced T cells were considered lower bounds and underestimates. Because the CMV infection status of the donors was unknown, age-related changes in expanded clonotypes may potentially have been confounded. As age increased, observed TCR beta diversity per million T cells dropped in a roughly linear way, and a significant reduction was already evident by age roughly 40. The long-lived group showed more naive CD4+ T cells, fewer expanded clones and increased TCR diversity than the aged group, suggesting age selection.

Systemically healthy Caucasian individuals from Russia, over 30 in total and aged roughly 6 to 90 years, were included as donors. Each donor gave around 9.9 milliliters of peripheral blood, collected into EDTA-treated Vacutainer tubes. Ficoll-Paque density-gradient centrifugation was used to isolate PBMCs, with at least 7 million obtained per sample. Trizol reagent was used to extract total RNA from PBMCs, with at least 5 micrograms per sample. For every donor, an aliquot of PBMCs went through flow cytometry to measure the percentages of naive CD45RAhigh/CD27high T cells. A note on this clonotype: It has no known antigen specificity. The input lacks base qualities; no much larger clone sits a single base away.

The protocol used for the library was 5' RACE. The data were produced on an Illumina HiSeq 2500. A second PCR of about 6 to 11 cycles was run with a J-beta primer mix and a sample-barcoded 5' primer. A template-switch 5' adaptor carrying 12 random nucleotides introduced a unique molecular identifier onto each TCR beta cDNA molecule. At least 2.5 million CDR3-containing paired-end reads were obtained from each sample. First-strand cDNA was synthesized from all RNA with the Mint cDNA synthesis kit, primed by a TRBC-specific oligonucleotide. All cDNA was treated with uracil-DNA glycosylase and then went through a first 18-cycle PCR with the universal primers M1SS and BC2_uni_R. The source study handled its data this way. For normalization, 1 million high-quality reads were randomly selected from each sample, with every read carrying a distinct molecular identifier. Reads sharing molecular identifiers were discarded rather than binned into consensus sequences. CDR3 identification, clonotype clustering and error correction used MiTCR with a Q25 quality threshold and the strictest error-elimination algorithm. A nonparametric unseen species model with Euler transformation was used to estimate lower-bound total TCR beta diversity. The public reads were run again by TCRdb, first through fastp at Q25 and then through MiXCR, and only productive beta chains were kept. Each entry is one CDR3 protein sequence, shown with its most common DNA and genes. TCRdb, not the original authors, processed these V and J calls. In this sample the table shows roughly 650,000 distinct CDR3 sequences, about 34% of which occur a single time. Roughly 14% of the sample goes to the ten largest clones.

The CDR3 numbers 13 residues from cysteine through phenylalanine. Only CDR3 DNA is held: 39 bases, read in frame from base 1. CDR1 and CDR2, looked up from the germline V gene, are MNHEY and SVGAGI. The receptor's source is a woman aged 80 or over in good health. Donor details come from another sample of the same person, matched by shared clones. What was sequenced was blood. The receptor chain draws on TRBV6-5 and TRBJ2-7, and perhaps TRBD2 as D gene, on 7 matching bases. The J call is in doubt because the DNA end fits TRBJ2-5 better. The CDR3 protein is CASSRGRGGTQYF. The nucleotide sequence is given as TGTGCCAGCAGCCGAGGGAGGGGGGGGACCCAGTACTTC.